Shown below are 24 T cell receptor beta chains from a single sample sequenced in a study of blood T cell repertoires in COVID-19. The assay was immunoSEQ multiplex PCR, and TCRdb's table has in-frame clones only and misses some. The sample has about 75,000 clones; approximately 89% are singletons. The material sequenced was peripheral blood. The receptors originated from a woman between 70 and 85 years old with acute or convalescent COVID-19.

The CDR3 DNA reads as TGTGCCAGCAGGGGGCTTGAGACCCAGTACTTC. This sequence encodes CASRGLETQYF. This chain joins TRBV6-5 and TRBJ2-5, with D possibly TRBD1 on 5 matching bases. Trimming removed 6 bases from V and 5 bases from J, with 7 bases in between. From germline, CDR1 is MNHEY and CDR2 SVGAGI. This CDR3 is built from 11 residues.

The chain links TRBV18 to TRBJ1-1, with D unclear. CDR3 length equals 14 residues. V was clipped by 2 bases and J by 1 base, with 8 bases between them. Germline lookup yields CDR1 KGHSH and CDR2 LQKENI. The CDR3 nucleotides are TGTGCCAGCTCACCATCCCCAGAGAACACTGAAGCTTTCTTT. Translating gives CASSPSPENTEAFF.

The J gene is TRBJ1-2, the V gene TRBV19; D unclear. CDR3 length: 14 amino acids. CDR1 and CDR2 from the germline V gene are LNHDA and SQIVND (reference sequence). With 7 bases removed from V and 4 bases from J, the gap between germline ends came to 16 bases. The CDR3 loop is CASTQGRQGYGYTF. CDR3 coding DNA: TGTGCCAGTACCCAAGGGAGACAAGGCTATGGCTACACCTTC.

The chain couples TRBV28 to TRBJ2-3; 7 bases are a match to TRBD1. The CDR3 sequence is 15 residues long. The V gene end was trimmed by 3 bases and the J gene end by 3 bases; junction bases not matched to a gene: 6. CDR1 is MDHEN and CDR2 is SYDVKM in the germline V gene. The CDR3 region is CASSFMNRGTDTQYF. In DNA form, the CDR3 reads TGTGCCAGCAGTTTTATGAACAGGGGTACAGATACGCAGTATTTT.

The rearrangement links TRBV28 to TRBJ2-1; 8 bases match TRBD1. The CDR3 is 17 amino acids. CDR1 and CDR2 from the germline V gene are MDHEN and SYDVKM. The ends lost 6 bases at V and 0 bases at J; junction bases unmatched: 10. DNA for the CDR3: TGTGCCAGCAGGCTCACAGGGGGAAGGAGCTCCTACAATGAGCAGTTCTTC. It translates to CASRLTGGRSSYNEQFF.

This chain joins TRBV29-1 and TRBJ2-1, with a tentative D call TRBD2 (7 bases). Trimming shortened V by 6 bases and J by 8 bases, and 23 bases separated the two germline ends. The CDR3 covers 15 residues. Looked up from germline, CDR1 is SQVTM and CDR2 is ANQGSEA. Here the CDR3 reads CSVRGGADPFDEQFF. In nucleotides, the CDR3 is TGCAGCGTGAGGGGGGGAGCGGACCCTTTCGATGAGCAGTTCTTC.

This chain uses TRBV6-2 or TRBV6-3 with TRBJ2-1, with D perhaps matching TRBD2 (6 bases). This CDR3 region has 15 residues. From germline, CDR1 is MNHEY and CDR2 SVGEGT. V lost 0 bases to trimming and J lost 5 bases, with 11 bases between them. CDR3 nucleotides: TGTGCCAGCAGTTACTCGGGACTTCCTAACAATGAGCAGTTCTTC. Translating gives CASSYSGLPNNEQFF.

This clone was picked up a small number of times. This chain uses TRBV23-1 with TRBJ1-5, with D perhaps matching TRBD1 (6 bases). TRBV23-1 is given ORF status, its function remaining uncertain. The ends were cut back, 4 bases at V and 8 bases at J, with 15 bases in the middle. The CDR3 loop spans 14 amino acids. CDR3 DNA: TGCGCCAGCAGTCTCCGGGGGGGCGAGAAGCCCCAGCATTTT. This gives the protein CASSLRGGEKPQHF.

V and J are TRBV28 and TRBJ2-7; maybe TRBD1 (6 bases). V was shortened by 4 bases and J by 3 bases, with 16 bases between the two germline ends. Germline V gene sequence: CDR1 MDHEN, CDR2 SYDVKM. The CDR3 is made up of 15 amino acids. This CDR3 reads CASSSSGTPYYEQYF. CDR3 DNA: TGTGCCAGCAGTTCTTCCGGGACACCCTACTACGAGCAGTACTTC.

The chain recombines TRBV30 with TRBJ2-7, with D unclear. The CDR3 has 12 residues. Trimming removed 0 bases at V and 7 bases at J, with 10 bases between. CDR1 and CDR2 (germline): GTSNPN, SVGIG (reference sequence). Here the CDR3 DNA reads TGTGCCTGGAGTGTAGGAGCGAGGGAGCAGTACTTC. Translating gives CAWSVGAREQYF.

The CDR3 loop is CAWSGGQGFNQPQHF. CDR3 sequence (DNA): TGTGCCTGGAGCGGGGGACAGGGGTTCAATCAGCCCCAGCATTTT. The chain joins TRBV30 to TRBJ1-5; 10 nucleotides match TRBD1. The CDR3 extends over 15 amino acids. Trimming at V came to 3 bases and at J to 3 bases, leaving 5 bases not matched to a gene. Germline CDR1 GTSNPN, CDR2 SVGIG (reference sequence).

This clone was detected only a few times. The rearrangement joins TRBV6-5 to TRBJ2-7; 14 positions match TRBD2. Trimming removed 8 bases from V and 4 bases from J; junction bases left unmatched: 4. Germline lookup yields CDR1 MNHEY and CDR2 SVGAGI. The CDR3 length is 14 residues. The CDR3 DNA follows: TGTGCCAGCGGGACTAGCGGGAGTACTTACGAGCAGTACTTC. It specifies CASGTSGSTYEQYF.

J is TRBJ2-1 and V is TRBV6-2 or TRBV6-3; a weak D match, TRBD2 (7 bases). The CDR3 has 16 amino acids. Germline V gene data show CDR1 as MNHEY and CDR2 as SVGEGT. The germline V and J ends were trimmed by 5 bases and 0 bases, with 14 bases remaining between them. CDR3 bases: TGTGCCAGCAGTACGGCCGGGGGGCTCTCCTACAATGAGCAGTTCTTC. Translated, it gives CASSTAGGLSYNEQFF.

The chain employs TRBV6-2 or TRBV6-3 and TRBJ1-2; TRBD1 aligns across 7 bases. V gave up 5 bases and J gave up 7 bases; unmatched junction bases: 4. CDR3 length equals 12 residues. In germline, CDR1 is MNHEY, CDR2 SVGEGT. The DNA for the CDR3 is TGTGCCAGCAGTCGACAGGGCGTTGGCTACACCTTC. Its translation: CASSRQGVGYTF.

The CDR3 nucleotides are TGCGCCAGCAGCATTGTCCCTGGGGCGGGAGGCTCCTACAATGAGCAGTTCTTC. Amino acids: CASSIVPGAGGSYNEQFF. This sequence joins TRBV5-1 and TRBJ2-1; 8 bases map to TRBD2. V dropped 4 bases and J dropped 0; count of bases not matched to a gene: 12. This CDR3 has 18 amino acids. Germline V gene data show CDR1 as SGHRS and CDR2 as YFSETQ.

The chain joins TRBV28 to TRBJ2-7; 11 positions agree with TRBD2. CDR1 is MDHEN, CDR2 SYDVKM, per germline. The CDR3 covers 16 residues. V shed 3 bases, J shed 3 bases, and the junction held 7 bases outside the gene matches. The DNA of the CDR3 is TGTGCCAGCAGTTTCTCCTACGGGACTAGCGGCTACGAGCAGTACTTC. Its translation is CASSFSYGTSGYEQYF.

The chain carries TRBV28 and TRBJ2-5; D is ambiguous. The germline gives CDR1 MDHEN, CDR2 SYDVKM. This CDR3 contains 12 residues. Trimming took 4 bases from V and 4 from J, leaving 7 bases between them. CDR3 nucleotide sequence: TGTGCCAGCAGTTACCCAGGAGAGACCCAGTACTTC. Translation: CASSYPGETQYF.

The J gene is TRBJ1-1, the V gene TRBV30; D possibly corresponds to TRBD1 (5 bases). Germline CDR1 is GTSNPN and CDR2 is SVGIG (reference sequence). The CDR3 is made up of 12 amino acids. Between the trimmed V and J ends, which lost 0 bases and 5 bases, there was a span of 7 bases. CDR3 nucleotides: TGTGCCTGGAGTGTAGGGGATACTGAAGCTTTCTTT. Its translation is CAWSVGDTEAFF.

The chain is built from TRBV9 and TRBJ1-1, with a possible D match to TRBD1 (6 bases). V gave up 4 bases and J gave up 2 bases, with 12 bases separating them. This CDR3 has 14 amino acids. Germline V gene data show CDR1 as SGDLS and CDR2 as YYNGEE. CDR3 in amino acids: CASSPGTQNTEAFF. The CDR3 DNA reads TGTGCCAGCAGCCCCGGGACACAAAACACTGAAGCTTTCTTT.

This chain uses TRBV24-1 with TRBJ2-6, with a tentative D call TRBD2 (5 bases). The CDR3 covers 13 residues. Germline CDR1 is KGHDR and CDR2 is SFDVKD. V was cut by 5 bases and J by 7 bases, with 8 bases left in between. CDR3 residues: CATSGEGANVLTF. CDR3 DNA sequence: TGTGCCACCAGTGGTGAGGGAGCCAACGTCCTGACTTTC.

The V and J genes are TRBV18 and TRBJ1-2; 7 bases are a match to TRBD1. Germline CDR1 and CDR2: KGHSH and LQKENI. Trimming took 3 bases from V and 0 from J; bases not matched to a gene: 7. The CDR3 is 16 residues long. CDR3 residues: CASSPDRAPTNYGYTF. The CDR3 DNA sequence: TGTGCCAGCTCACCCGACAGGGCCCCGACTAACTATGGCTACACCTTC.

The chain joins TRBV30 to TRBJ1-2; D might be TRBD1 (5 bases). Germline V gives CDR1 GTSNPN, CDR2 SVGIG (reference sequence). V lost 8 bases, J lost 1 base, and 14 bases lay in between. This CDR3 comprises 13 residues. The CDR3 loop is CAHKGQFNYGYTF. CDR3 bases: TGTGCCCATAAGGGGCAGTTTAACTATGGCTACACCTTC.

The chain recombines TRBV19 with TRBJ1-2; no definite D call. The CDR3 covers 16 residues. Germline values: CDR1 LNHDA, CDR2 SQIVND (reference sequence). V dropped 3 bases and J dropped 4 bases, with 18 bases sitting between them. CDR3: CASSIDMVGVAYGYTF. CDR3 DNA: TGTGCCAGTAGTATCGACATGGTGGGAGTTGCCTATGGCTACACCTTC.

This clone was seen just once. The V call is TRBV12-5, the J call TRBJ2-5; TRBD1 matches 8 bases. V gave up 8 bases and J gave up 5 bases; unmatched junction bases: 7. Per the germline V gene, CDR1 is LGHNT and CDR2 is FRNRAP. This CDR3 spans 13 amino acids. This CDR3 reads CASRRTGSETQYF. The CDR3 coding sequence is TGTGCTAGTAGGAGGACAGGGTCGGAGACCCAGTACTTC.